These 16 T cell receptor beta chains originate from one sample sequenced in a study of shared clonotypes between healthy human individuals. TCRdb's table, derived via immunoSEQ multiplex PCR, lists solely in-frame clones and lacks some. The sample contains over 100,000 clones, approximately 70% of which appear only once. The sample taken for sequencing was memory CD8+ T cells sorted from blood. Sample subset: CD45RO+ cells pooled with CCR7-negative TemRA cells. Every receptor here comes from a woman aged 25 to 45 in good health.

This rearrangement joins TRBV15 to TRBJ2-3; D may be TRBD2 (7 bases). This CDR3 spans 16 amino acids. Germline V CDR1 and CDR2: LNHNV, YYDKDF (reference sequence). V lost 1 base and J 1 base, leaving 12 bases between the germline ends. This chain's CDR3 is CATSRVRGAGTDTQYF. The CDR3 DNA is TGTGCCACCAGCAGAGTACGGGGGGCGGGCACAGATACGCAGTATTTT.

This rearrangement joins TRBV7-9 to TRBJ1-2; TRBD1 agrees at 7 bases. Germline CDR1 reads SEHNR; CDR2 reads FQNEAQ (reference sequence). The CDR3 has 14 residues. V trimming: 5 bases; J trimming: 7 bases; junction bases outside the gene matches: 10. The CDR3 spells CASSPTGAAGGYTF. The CDR3 bases are TGTGCCAGCAGCCCAACAGGGGCCGCAGGTGGCTACACCTTC. Full variable domain (rest looked up from reference TRBV7-9 and TRBJ1-2): DTGVSQNPRHKITKRGQNVTFRCDPISEHNRLYWYRQTLGQGPEFLTYFQNEAQLEKSRLLSDRFSAERPKGSFSTLEIQRTEQGDSAMYLCASSPTGAAGGYTFGSGTRLTVV.

V usage is TRBV28 and J usage is TRBJ2-7; D may be TRBD1 (7 bases). This CDR3 comprises 18 residues. Trimming pared 2 bases from V and 2 bases from J, leaving 22 bases between. Germline CDR1 reads MDHEN; CDR2 reads SYDVKM. The chain's CDR3 is CASSLGAIQGGATYEQYF. CDR3 nucleotides: TGTGCCAGCAGTTTAGGGGCGATCCAGGGGGGAGCAACCTACGAGCAGTACTTC. Supplemented by reference TRBV28 and TRBJ2-7, the full variable domain reads DVKVTQSSRYLVKRTGEKVFLECVQDMDHENMFWYRQDPGLGLRLIYFSYDVKMKEKGDIPEGYSVSREKKERFSLILESASTNQTSMYLCASSLGAIQGGATYEQYFGPGTRLTVT.

This rearrangement joins TRBV28 to TRBJ2-7; 14 nucleotides align to TRBD2. The J segment lost 7 bases and the V segment lost 6 bases, leaving 8 bases of the junction unmatched. This CDR3 spans 15 amino acids. Germline loops: CDR1 MDHEN, CDR2 SYDVKM. The CDR3 region is CASSLPGLAGDEQYF. Written as DNA, the CDR3 is TGTGCCAGCAGCCTCCCGGGACTAGCGGGAGATGAGCAGTACTTC.

The rearrangement links TRBV7-6 to TRBJ2-1, with 8 bases aligning to TRBD2. Germline CDR1 reads SGHVS; CDR2 reads FNYEAQ. CDR3 length: 16 amino acids. J was trimmed by 2 bases and V by 5 bases; bases with no gene match: 8. This CDR3 reads CASSPSGSVPYNEQFF. The CDR3 region has the DNA TGTGCCAGCAGCCCCAGCGGGAGTGTCCCCTACAATGAGCAGTTCTTC. Filled out from reference TRBV7-6 and TRBJ2-1, the complete variable domain reads GAGVSQSPRYKVTKRGQDVALRCDPISGHVSLYWYRQALGQGPEFLTYFNYEAQQDKSGLPNDRFSAERPEGSISTLTIQRTEQRDSAMYRCASSPSGSVPYNEQFFGPGTRLTVL.

The V gene is TRBV5-4, the J gene TRBJ2-1; TRBD1 matches at 8 bases. There are 17 residues in the CDR3. Germline trimming cut 3 bases from V and 5 bases from J; bases unmatched to any gene: 13. Germline assignment: CDR1 SGHNT and CDR2 YYREEE (reference sequence). The CDR3 nucleotides are TGTGCCAGCAGCTCAAGGAGACAGGGGTGTTGCGACAATGAGCAGTTCTTC. Amino acid sequence: CASSSRRQGCCDNEQFF.

The gene calls are TRBV7-9 and TRBJ2-5, with unresolved D. The CDR3 loop spans 12 amino acids. The V end lost 2 bases, the J end lost 2 bases, and 3 bases lay between the germline ends. Germline loops: CDR1 SEHNR, CDR2 FQNEAQ (reference sequence). CDR3 bases: TGTGCCAGCAGCTTATGGCAAGAGACCCAGTACTTC. It encodes CASSLWQETQYF.

This clone was counted ten times or more. This chain joins TRBV27 and TRBJ2-2; D is undetermined. Deletions cut 5 bases from V and 1 base from J, with 17 bases between. Germline V gives CDR1 MNHEY, CDR2 SMNVEV (reference sequence). The CDR3 has 17 amino acids. The CDR3 reads CASSPTLLDLNTGELFF. The CDR3 coding sequence is TGTGCCAGCAGTCCTACTCTTCTAGACCTGAACACCGGGGAGCTGTTTTTT.

The chain links TRBV4-1 to TRBJ1-1, with 8 bases identical to TRBD1. The trim removed 2 bases at V and 0 bases at J, leaving 5 bases unmatched. From germline, CDR1 is MGHRA and CDR2 YSYEKL. The CDR3 covers 16 residues. The CDR3 spells CASSQQGQGLNTEAFF. Here the CDR3 DNA reads TGCGCCAGCAGCCAACAAGGACAGGGTCTGAACACTGAAGCTTTCTTT.

This chain links TRBV5-1 with TRBJ2-3, with 8 positions matching TRBD2. This CDR3 is 14 amino acids long. Trimming took 6 bases from V and 2 from J; bases not matched to a gene: 5. Germline lookup yields CDR1 SGHRS and CDR2 YFSETQ. CDR3 region: CASMAGGNTDTQYF. In DNA, the CDR3 is TGCGCCAGCATGGCGGGAGGAAACACAGATACGCAGTATTTT. Complete variable domain (other parts from reference TRBV5-1 and TRBJ2-3): KAGVTQTPRYLIKTRGQQVTLSCSPISGHRSVSWYQQTPGQGLQFLFEYFSETQRNKGNFPGRFSGRQFSNSRSEMNVSTLELGDSALYLCASMAGGNTDTQYFGPGTRLTVL.

The chain uses TRBV5-6 and TRBJ2-7; the match to TRBD2 covers 9 bases. The germline V gene encodes CDR1 SGHDT and CDR2 YYEEEE. This CDR3 comprises 16 residues. J was trimmed by 2 bases and V by 4 bases; bases with no gene match: 10. The chain's CDR3 is CASSHLLAGLTYEQYF. The CDR3 region has the DNA TGTGCCAGCAGCCACCTACTAGCGGGTCTTACCTACGAGCAGTACTTC.

The chain has TRBV6-5 and TRBJ1-1, with D possibly TRBD1 on 5 matching bases. V shed 3 bases and J shed 5 bases, with 10 bases lying between them. Germline V gene data show CDR1 as MNHEY and CDR2 as SVGAGI. CDR3 length equals 13 residues. The CDR3: CASSYGGGTEAFF. The CDR3 nucleotides read TGTGCCAGCAGTTATGGGGGAGGGACTGAAGCTTTCTTT.

The J gene is TRBJ1-1, the V gene TRBV10-1; D may be TRBD1 (5 bases). Trimming removed 4 bases at V and 7 bases at J, with 13 bases between. Germline V gene sequence: CDR1 WNHNN, CDR2 SYGVQD (reference sequence). The CDR3 runs to 13 residues. In DNA form, the CDR3 reads TGCGCCAGCAGTGGTTATGGGGGTGGTGAAGCTTTCTTT. Translating it yields CASSGYGGGEAFF.

As to this clone: The same CDR3 also results from other DNA sequences found in this sample. The V call is TRBV19, the J call TRBJ2-1; possible D gene TRBD1, 6 bases. CDR3 length: 13 residues. In germline, CDR1 is LNHDA, CDR2 SQIVND (reference sequence). Trimming removed 6 bases at V and 10 bases at J, with 16 bases between. The chain's CDR3 is CASSLQGVGEQFF. In DNA form, the CDR3 reads TGTGCCAGTAGCTTACAGGGAGTTGGGGAGCAGTTCTTC.

The gene calls are TRBV11-2 and TRBJ2-7; D not resolved. The CDR3 has 14 amino acids. V shed 3 bases and J shed 0 bases, with 9 bases lying between them. Germline loops: CDR1 SGHAT, CDR2 FQNNGV. CDR3 sequence reads: CASSFQGDSYEQYF. The CDR3, as DNA: TGTGCCAGCAGCTTTCAAGGAGACTCCTACGAGCAGTACTTC.

The genes are TRBV28 and TRBJ2-1, with 8 bases fitting TRBD1. This CDR3 has 17 residues. Germline-derived CDR1 and CDR2 are MDHEN and SYDVKM. V gave up 1 base and J gave up 7 bases; unmatched junction bases: 12. The CDR3 sequence is CASSLSWTGRIRNEQFF. In DNA, the CDR3 is TGTGCCAGCAGTTTATCTTGGACAGGGAGAATAAGGAATGAGCAGTTCTTC.